This entry concerns a single TCR beta chain. Authors' methods: The authors estimated nucleated cell counts from reference gene primer amplification. Sequenced by immunoSEQ multiplex PCR; TCRdb stores in-frame clones only, minus some. That table supplies the V and J calls and clone size; D and trimming were determined from the DNA. The sample carries 360,000 or so clones, about four fifths recorded once. The germline CDR1 and CDR2 sequences are SGHDT and YYEEEE. CDR3 length equals 14 residues. With 2 bases removed from V and 6 bases from J, the gap between germline ends came to 15 bases. The data were obtained in a study of blood T cell repertoires in COVID-19. About the study: PBMCs, B-cell-depleted T cells, or T cells provided the cDNA or gDNA that made up the material.

Participants spanned ages about 18 to 100 years and resided in roughly 26 US areas. Two negative PCRs, clearance, or symptom resolution were required of recovered Cohort 3 donors. V is TRBV5-6 and J is TRBJ2-7; a possible D gene is TRBD1 (6 bases). This TCR derives from a woman between 45 and 60 years old who had recovered from COVID-19. The sequencing sample was made of PBMCs or T cells enriched from blood (not recorded which). CDR3 loop: CASSLPSSGAEQYF. In DNA form, the CDR3 reads TGTGCCAGCAGCTTACCAAGTTCAGGGGCCGAGCAGTACTTC.